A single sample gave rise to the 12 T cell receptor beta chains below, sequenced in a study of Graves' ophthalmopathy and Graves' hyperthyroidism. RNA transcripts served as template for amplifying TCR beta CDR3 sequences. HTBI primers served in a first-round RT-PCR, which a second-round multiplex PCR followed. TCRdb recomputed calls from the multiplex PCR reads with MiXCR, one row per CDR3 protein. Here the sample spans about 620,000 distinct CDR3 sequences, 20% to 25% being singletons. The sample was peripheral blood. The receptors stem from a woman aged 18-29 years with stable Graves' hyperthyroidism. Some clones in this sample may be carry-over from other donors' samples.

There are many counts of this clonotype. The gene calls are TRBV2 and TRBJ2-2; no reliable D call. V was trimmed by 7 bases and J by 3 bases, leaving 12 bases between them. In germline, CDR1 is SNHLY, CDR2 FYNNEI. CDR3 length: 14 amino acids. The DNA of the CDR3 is TGTGCCAGCAAACCCCCCTGGGACACCGGGGAGCTGTTTTTT. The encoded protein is CASKPPWDTGELFF.

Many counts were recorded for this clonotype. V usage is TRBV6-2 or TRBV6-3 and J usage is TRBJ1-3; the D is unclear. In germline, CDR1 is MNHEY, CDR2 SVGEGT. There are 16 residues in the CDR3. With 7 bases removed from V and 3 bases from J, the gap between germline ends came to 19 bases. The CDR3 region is CASIKAGTLLGNTIYF. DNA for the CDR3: TGTGCCAGCATCAAGGCGGGCACGCTCCTTGGAAACACCATATATTTT.

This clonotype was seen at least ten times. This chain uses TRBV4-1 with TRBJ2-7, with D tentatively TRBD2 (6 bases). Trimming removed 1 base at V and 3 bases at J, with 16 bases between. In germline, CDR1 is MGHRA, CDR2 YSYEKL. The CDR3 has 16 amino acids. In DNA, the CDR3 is TGCGCCAGCAGCCAAGTAGTGGTCGGGAGCCGCTACGAGCAGTACTTC. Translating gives CASSQVVVGSRYEQYF.

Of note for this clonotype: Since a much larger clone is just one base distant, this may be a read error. As DNA, the CDR3 is TGTGCCAGCAGTTCTCGCCTCGGGGGGGCCAAGTACTTC. It translates to CASSSRLGGAKYF. The rearrangement joins TRBV12-3 or TRBV12-4 to TRBJ2-5, with 8 bases that match TRBD2. Unmatched junction bases numbered 10, after V lost 4 bases and J lost 12 bases. This CDR3 spans 13 amino acids.

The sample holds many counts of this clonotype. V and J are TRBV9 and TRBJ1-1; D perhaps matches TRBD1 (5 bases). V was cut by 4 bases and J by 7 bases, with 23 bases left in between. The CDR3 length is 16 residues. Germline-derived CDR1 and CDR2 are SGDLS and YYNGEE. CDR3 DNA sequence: TGTGCCAGCAGCCCGACACCTTCCTGGCGGGGGGTTGAAGCTTTCTTT. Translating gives CASSPTPSWRGVEAFF.

The CDR3 region has the DNA TGTGCCAGCAGGGGGCTTGGGTCTGGAAACACCATATATTTT. Protein: CASRGLGSGNTIYF. This chain joins TRBV6-1 and TRBJ1-3; D is possibly TRBD1 (5 bases). CDR3 length: 14 residues. Trimming left V 6 bases short and J 1 base short, with 10 bases between. Germline loops: CDR1 MNHNS, CDR2 SASEGT.

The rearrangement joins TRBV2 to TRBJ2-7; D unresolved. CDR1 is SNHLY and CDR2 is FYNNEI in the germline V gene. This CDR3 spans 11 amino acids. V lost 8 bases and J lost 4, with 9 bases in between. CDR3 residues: CASRYGYEQYF. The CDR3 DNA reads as TGTGCCAGCCGATATGGATACGAGCAGTACTTC.

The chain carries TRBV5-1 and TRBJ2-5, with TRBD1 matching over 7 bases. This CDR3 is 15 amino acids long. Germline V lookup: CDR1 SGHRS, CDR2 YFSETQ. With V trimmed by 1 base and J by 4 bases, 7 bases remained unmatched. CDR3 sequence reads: CASSLKGAGRETQYF. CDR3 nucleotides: TGCGCCAGCAGCTTGAAGGGGGCAGGGCGAGAGACCCAGTACTTC.

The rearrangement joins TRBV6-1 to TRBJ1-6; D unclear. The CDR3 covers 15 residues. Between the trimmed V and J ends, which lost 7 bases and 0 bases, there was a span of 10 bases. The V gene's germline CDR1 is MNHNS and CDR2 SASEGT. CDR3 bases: TGTGCCAGCATACTGCGCATCTCCTATAATTCACCCCTCCACTTT. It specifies CASILRISYNSPLHF.

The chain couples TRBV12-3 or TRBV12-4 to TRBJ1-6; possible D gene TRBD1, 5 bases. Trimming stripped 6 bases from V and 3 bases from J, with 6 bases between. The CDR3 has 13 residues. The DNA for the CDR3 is TGTGCCAGCAGGGGGGGCTATAATTCACCCCTCCACTTT. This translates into CASRGGYNSPLHF.

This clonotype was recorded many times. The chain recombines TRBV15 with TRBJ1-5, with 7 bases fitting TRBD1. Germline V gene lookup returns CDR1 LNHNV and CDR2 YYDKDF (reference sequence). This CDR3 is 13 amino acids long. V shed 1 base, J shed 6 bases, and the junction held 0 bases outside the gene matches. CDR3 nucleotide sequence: TGTGCCACCAGCAGAGCAGGGGGTCAGCCCCAGCATTTT. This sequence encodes CATSRAGGQPQHF.

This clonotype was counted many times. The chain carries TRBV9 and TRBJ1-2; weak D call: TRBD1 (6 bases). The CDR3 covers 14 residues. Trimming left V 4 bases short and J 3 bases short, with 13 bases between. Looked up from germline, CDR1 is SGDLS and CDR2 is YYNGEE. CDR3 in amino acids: CASSKSGGHYGYTF. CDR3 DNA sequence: TGTGCCAGCAGCAAAAGTGGGGGGCACTATGGCTACACCTTC.